Listed here are 3 T cell receptor beta chains from one sample, sequenced in a study of beta chain features in type 1 diabetes. TCRB transcripts that were expressed got sequenced, as all of the isolated RNA had been reverse transcribed. Profiled with immunoSEQ multiplex PCR; TCRdb holds only in-frame clones, not every one. The table lists about 250,000 clones, over 12% of them singletons. Sequencing used naive CD4+ T cells from blood. The source of these receptors is a woman aged 40 to 55 in good health.

The chain couples TRBV7-8 to TRBJ1-5; a weak D match, TRBD1 (6 bases). Trimming removed 5 bases at V and 0 bases at J, with 11 bases between. CDR3 length: 15 amino acids. Germline V CDR1 and CDR2: SGHVS, FQNEAQ. The CDR3 is CASSTYRDSNQPQHF. As DNA, the CDR3 is TGTGCCAGCAGCACCTACAGGGATAGCAATCAGCCCCAGCATTTT.

This clone has more than one count but fewer than ten. The chain links TRBV5-1 to TRBJ2-1; perhaps TRBD2 as D (6 bases). Germline CDR1 SGHRS, CDR2 YFSETQ. This CDR3 contains 15 residues. The V gene lost 2 bases and the J gene lost 0 bases, with 9 bases spanning the gap. CDR3 nucleotides: TGCGCCAGCAGCTTAGATAGCGGCTCCTACAATGAGCAGTTCTTC. The encoded protein is CASSLDSGSYNEQFF.

The CDR3 here is CASSLAGVQQETQYF. In DNA form, the CDR3 reads TGCGCCAGCAGCTTGGCCGGGGTCCAGCAAGAGACCCAGTACTTC. The V gene is TRBV5-1, the J gene TRBJ2-5; D may be TRBD2 (5 bases). V lost 0 bases and J 2 bases, leaving 11 bases between the germline ends. CDR1 and CDR2 (germline): SGHRS, YFSETQ. CDR3 size: 15 residues. The full variable domain, its missing parts supplied by reference TRBV5-1 and TRBJ2-5, is KAGVTQTPRYLIKTRGQQVTLSCSPISGHRSVSWYQQTPGQGLQFLFEYFSETQRNKGNFPGRFSGRQFSNSRSEMNVSTLELGDSALYLCASSLAGVQQETQYFGPGTRLLVL.